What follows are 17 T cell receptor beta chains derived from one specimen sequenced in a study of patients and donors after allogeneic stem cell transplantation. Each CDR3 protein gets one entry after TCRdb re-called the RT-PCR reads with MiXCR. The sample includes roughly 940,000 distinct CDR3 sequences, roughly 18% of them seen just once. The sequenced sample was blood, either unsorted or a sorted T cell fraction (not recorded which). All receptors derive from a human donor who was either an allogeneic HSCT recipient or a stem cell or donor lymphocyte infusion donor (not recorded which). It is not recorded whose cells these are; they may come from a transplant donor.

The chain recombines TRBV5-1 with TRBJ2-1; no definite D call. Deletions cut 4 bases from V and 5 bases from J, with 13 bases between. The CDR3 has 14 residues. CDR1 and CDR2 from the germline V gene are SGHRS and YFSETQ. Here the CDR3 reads CASSPRPENNEQFF. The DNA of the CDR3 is TGCGCCAGCAGCCCGAGGCCGGAAAACAATGAGCAGTTCTTC.

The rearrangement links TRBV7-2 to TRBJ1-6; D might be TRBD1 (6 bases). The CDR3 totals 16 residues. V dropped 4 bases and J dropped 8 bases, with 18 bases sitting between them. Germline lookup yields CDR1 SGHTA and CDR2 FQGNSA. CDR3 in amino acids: CASSWGRDTTYSPLHF. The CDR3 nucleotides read TGTGCCAGCAGCTGGGGCCGGGACACGACTTATTCACCCCTCCACTTT.

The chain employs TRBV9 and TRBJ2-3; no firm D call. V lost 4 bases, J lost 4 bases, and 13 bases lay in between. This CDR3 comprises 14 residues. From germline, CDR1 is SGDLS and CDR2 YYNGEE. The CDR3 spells CASSPLSYADTQYF. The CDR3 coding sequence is TGTGCCAGCAGCCCTCTGTCCTACGCAGATACGCAGTATTTT.

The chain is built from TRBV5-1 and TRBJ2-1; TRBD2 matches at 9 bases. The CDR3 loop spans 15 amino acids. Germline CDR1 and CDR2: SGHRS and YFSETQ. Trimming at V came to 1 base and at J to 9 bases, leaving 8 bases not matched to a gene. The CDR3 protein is CASSLFSGSSSEQFF. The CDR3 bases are TGCGCCAGCAGCTTGTTTAGCGGGAGTTCGAGTGAGCAGTTCTTC.

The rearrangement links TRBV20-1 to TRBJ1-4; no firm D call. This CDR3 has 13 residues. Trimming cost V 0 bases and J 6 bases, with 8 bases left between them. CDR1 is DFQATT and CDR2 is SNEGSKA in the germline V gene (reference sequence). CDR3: CSARDPTYEKLFF. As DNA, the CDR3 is TGCAGTGCTAGAGACCCGACTTATGAAAAACTGTTTTTT.

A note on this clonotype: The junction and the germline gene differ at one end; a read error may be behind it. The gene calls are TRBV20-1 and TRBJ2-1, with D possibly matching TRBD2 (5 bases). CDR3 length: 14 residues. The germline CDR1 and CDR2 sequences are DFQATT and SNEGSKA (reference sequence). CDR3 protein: CSARERSSYNEQFF. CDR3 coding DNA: TGCAGTGCTCGAGAGCGGAGCTCCTACAATGAGCAGTTCTTC.

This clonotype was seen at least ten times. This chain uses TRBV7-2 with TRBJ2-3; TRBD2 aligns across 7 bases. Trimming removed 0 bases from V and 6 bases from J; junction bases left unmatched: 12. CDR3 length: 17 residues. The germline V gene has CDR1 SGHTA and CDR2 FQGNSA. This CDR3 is CASSLAGLHPKTDTQYF. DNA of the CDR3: TGTGCCAGCAGCTTAGCGGGACTACACCCCAAAACGGATACGCAGTATTTT.

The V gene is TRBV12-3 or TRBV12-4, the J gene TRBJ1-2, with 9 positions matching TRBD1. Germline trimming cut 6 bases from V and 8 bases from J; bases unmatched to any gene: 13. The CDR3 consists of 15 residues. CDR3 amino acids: CASSPGTGKRGGYTF. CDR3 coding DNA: TGTGCCAGCAGCCCCGGGACAGGGAAGCGGGGAGGCTACACCTTC.

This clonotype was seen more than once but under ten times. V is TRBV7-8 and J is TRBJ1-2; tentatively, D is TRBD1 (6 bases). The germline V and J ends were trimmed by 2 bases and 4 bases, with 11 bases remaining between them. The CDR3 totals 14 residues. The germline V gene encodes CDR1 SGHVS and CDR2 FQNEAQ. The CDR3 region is CASSLRTAGYGYTF. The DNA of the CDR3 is TGTGCCAGCAGCTTACGGACAGCTGGCTATGGCTACACCTTC.

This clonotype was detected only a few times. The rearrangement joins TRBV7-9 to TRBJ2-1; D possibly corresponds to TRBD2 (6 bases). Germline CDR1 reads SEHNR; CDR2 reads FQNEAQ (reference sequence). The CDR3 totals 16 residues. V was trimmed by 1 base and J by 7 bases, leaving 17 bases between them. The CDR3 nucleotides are TGTGCCAGCAGCTTAGTCGCGACTAGAGGTGGGAATGAGCAGTTCTTC. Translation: CASSLVATRGGNEQFF.

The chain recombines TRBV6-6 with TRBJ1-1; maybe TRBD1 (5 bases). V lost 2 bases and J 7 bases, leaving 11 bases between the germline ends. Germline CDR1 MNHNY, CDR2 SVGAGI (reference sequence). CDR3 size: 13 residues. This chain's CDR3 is CASSYVGVHEAFF. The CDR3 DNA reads TGTGCCAGCAGTTACGTAGGGGTCCATGAAGCTTTCTTT.

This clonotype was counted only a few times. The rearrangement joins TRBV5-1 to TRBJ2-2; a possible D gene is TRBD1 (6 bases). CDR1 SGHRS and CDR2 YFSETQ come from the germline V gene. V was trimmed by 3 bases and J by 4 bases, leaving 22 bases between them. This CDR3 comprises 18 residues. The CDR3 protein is CASSSSPIIYRVTGELFF. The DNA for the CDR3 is TGCGCCAGCAGCTCCAGTCCTATAATTTACAGGGTCACCGGGGAGCTGTTTTTT.

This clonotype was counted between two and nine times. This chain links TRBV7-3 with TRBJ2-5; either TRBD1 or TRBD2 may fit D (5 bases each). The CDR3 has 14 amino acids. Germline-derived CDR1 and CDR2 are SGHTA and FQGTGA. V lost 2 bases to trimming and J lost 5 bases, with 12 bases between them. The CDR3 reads CASSLGTGMETQYF. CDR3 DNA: TGTGCCAGCAGCTTAGGGACGGGAATGGAGACCCAGTACTTC.

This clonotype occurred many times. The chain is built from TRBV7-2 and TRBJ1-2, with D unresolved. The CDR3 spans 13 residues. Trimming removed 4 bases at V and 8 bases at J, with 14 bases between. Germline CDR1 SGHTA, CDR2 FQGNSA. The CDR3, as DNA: TGTGCCAGCAGCTCGCAAAGGGAATTCGGCTACACCTTC. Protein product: CASSSQREFGYTF.

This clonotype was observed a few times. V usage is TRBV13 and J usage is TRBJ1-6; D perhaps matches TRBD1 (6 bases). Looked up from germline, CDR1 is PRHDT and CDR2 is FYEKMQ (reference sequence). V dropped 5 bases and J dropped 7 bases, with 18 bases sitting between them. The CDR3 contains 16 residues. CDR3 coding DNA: TGTGCCAGCAGCCCAGAGCTTCAGGGGAAGAATTCACCCCTCCACTTT. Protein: CASSPELQGKNSPLHF.

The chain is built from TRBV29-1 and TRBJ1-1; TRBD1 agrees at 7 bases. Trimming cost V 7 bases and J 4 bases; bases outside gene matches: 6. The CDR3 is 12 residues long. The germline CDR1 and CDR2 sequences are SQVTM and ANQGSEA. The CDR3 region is CSAKQGTTEAFF. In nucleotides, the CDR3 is TGCAGCGCAAAACAGGGGACCACTGAAGCTTTCTTT.

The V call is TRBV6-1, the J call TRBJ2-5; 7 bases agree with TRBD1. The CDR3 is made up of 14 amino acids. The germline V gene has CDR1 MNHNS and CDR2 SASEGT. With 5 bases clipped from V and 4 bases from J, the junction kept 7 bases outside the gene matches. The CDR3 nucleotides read TGTGCCAGCAGTCATACAGGGGTTGTAGAGACCCAGTACTTC. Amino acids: CASSHTGVVETQYF.